The 23 T cell receptor beta chains reported below all come from one sample, sequenced in a study of T-cell memory formation after mild COVID-19. One entry per CDR3 protein, called by TCRdb with MiXCR from the 5' RACE reads. The data show about 140,000 distinct CDR3 sequences, more than 14% seen once. Sample: PBMCs or a T cell subset sorted from them (not recorded which). These receptors originate from an adult woman who had mild COVID-19 (a few samples of this study predate the infection). Cell type and time point are not known.

This chain connects TRBV19 to TRBJ1-2; D is undetermined. CDR1 LNHDA and CDR2 SQIVND come from the germline V gene (reference sequence). V gave up 3 bases and J gave up 4 bases, with 15 bases separating them. This CDR3 spans 15 amino acids. This CDR3 reads CASSIRARGPYGYTF. The CDR3 DNA reads as TGTGCCAGTAGTATTAGGGCCAGAGGTCCCTATGGCTACACCTTC.

This clonotype was picked up a small number of times. V gene TRBV2 combines with J gene TRBJ2-3; D is possibly TRBD1 or TRBD2 (6 bases each). CDR3 length equals 14 residues. V was clipped by 8 bases and J by 4 bases, with 16 bases between them. Germline CDR1 is SNHLY and CDR2 is FYNNEI. CDR3 protein: CASWGAAVADTQYF. CDR3 bases: TGTGCCAGCTGGGGGGCCGCGGTCGCAGATACGCAGTATTTT.

In this sample, this clonotype turned up a few times. The rearrangement joins TRBV24-1 to TRBJ2-1, with 10 positions matching TRBD2. Germline V CDR1 and CDR2: KGHDR, SFDVKD. The length of the CDR3 is 16 residues. V was pared by 4 bases and J by 4 bases, with 6 bases of the junction left unmatched. The DNA of the CDR3 is TGTGCCACCAGTGACATAGCGGGAGGAAGGTACAATGAGCAGTTCTTC. Translation gives CATSDIAGGRYNEQFF.

The rearrangement links TRBV24-1 to TRBJ1-1; D uncertain. The germline V and J ends were trimmed by 7 bases and 5 bases, with 13 bases remaining between them. The CDR3 covers 13 residues. The germline gives CDR1 KGHDR, CDR2 SFDVKD. CDR3: CATRNSGTTEAFF. CDR3 nucleotide sequence: TGTGCCACCAGAAACAGCGGAACTACTGAAGCTTTCTTT.

This clonotype turned up a few times. The genes are TRBV4-2 and TRBJ1-2; D gene unclear. This CDR3 spans 17 amino acids. Germline V gene data show CDR1 as LGHNA and CDR2 as YNFKEQ. Trimming cost V 0 bases and J 3 bases, with 17 bases left between them. The chain's CDR3 is CASSQEPASIGDYGYTF. The CDR3 region has the DNA TGTGCCAGCAGCCAAGAACCAGCATCCATCGGGGACTATGGCTACACCTTC.

This clonotype was recorded many times. CDR3 loop: CASSLVLGNTGELFF. Written as DNA, the CDR3 is TGTGCCAGCAGCTTAGTTCTGGGGAACACCGGGGAGCTGTTTTTT. This chain joins TRBV7-2 and TRBJ2-2; D ambiguous. There are 15 residues in the CDR3. V dropped 1 base and J dropped 1 base, with 7 bases sitting between them. CDR1 and CDR2 from the germline V gene are SGHTA and FQGNSA.

The chain uses TRBV5-6 and TRBJ2-1; the D call may be TRBD1 or TRBD2 (5 bases each). Germline V gives CDR1 SGHDT, CDR2 YYEEEE. Between the trimmed V and J ends, which lost 3 bases and 0 bases, there was a span of 7 bases. The CDR3 extends over 14 amino acids. The CDR3 loop reads CASSWDPSYNEQFF. The CDR3 region has the DNA TGTGCCAGCAGCTGGGACCCCTCCTACAATGAGCAGTTCTTC.

This chain joins TRBV18 and TRBJ1-2; D gene unclear. Germline V gene data show CDR1 as KGHSH and CDR2 as LQKENI. Trimming removed 2 bases from V and 5 bases from J, with 15 bases in between. The CDR3 is 15 amino acids. This CDR3 reads CASSPVLADSYGYTF. CDR3 nucleotide sequence: TGTGCCAGCTCACCAGTTCTGGCGGATTCGTATGGCTACACCTTC.

The chain has TRBV5-6 and TRBJ2-7, with D hard to call. The V and J ends lost 1 base and 0 bases respectively, with 8 bases between them. In germline, CDR1 is SGHDT, CDR2 YYEEEE. The CDR3 contains 14 residues. The CDR3 protein is CASSLTASSYEQYF. The CDR3 DNA sequence: TGTGCCAGCAGCTTGACAGCGAGCTCCTACGAGCAGTACTTC.

This sequence joins TRBV12-3 or TRBV12-4 and TRBJ2-6, with D perhaps TRBD2 (6 bases). V lost 5 bases, J lost 0 bases, and 14 bases lay in between. This CDR3 comprises 17 residues. CDR3 DNA sequence: TGTGCCAGCAGTAAATCGGGACTGGACTCTGGGGCCAACGTCCTGACTTTC. It encodes CASSKSGLDSGANVLTF.

The V call is TRBV5-1, the J call TRBJ2-5, with a possible D match to TRBD2 (6 bases). The CDR3 contains 14 residues. V lost 4 bases and J lost 0, with 10 bases in between. Germline lookup yields CDR1 SGHRS and CDR2 YFSETQ. CDR3 loop: CASSPGEYQETQYF. The CDR3 DNA reads as TGCGCCAGCAGCCCGGGGGAGTACCAAGAGACCCAGTACTTC.

Only a few counts were recorded for this clonotype. The chain links TRBV5-1 to TRBJ2-5, with 12 bases fitting TRBD1. J was trimmed by 2 bases and V by 4 bases; bases with no gene match: 12. CDR3 length equals 18 residues. Germline CDR1 is SGHRS and CDR2 is YFSETQ. The chain's CDR3 is CASSGSGTGGSGQETQYF. Written as DNA, the CDR3 is TGCGCCAGCAGCGGCTCCGGGACAGGGGGCTCCGGGCAAGAGACCCAGTACTTC.

This clonotype was observed a handful of times. The gene calls are TRBV15 and TRBJ2-2; D unresolved. Germline assignment: CDR1 LNHNV and CDR2 YYDKDF (reference sequence). CDR3 size: 11 residues. V was cut by 5 bases and J by 4 bases, with 2 bases left in between. The CDR3 reads CATSGTGELFF. In DNA form, the CDR3 reads TGTGCCACCAGCGGCACCGGGGAGCTGTTTTTT.

This clonotype was counted only a few times. The chain links TRBV24-1 to TRBJ2-1, with D tentatively TRBD2 (5 bases). The CDR3 is 16 amino acids. In germline, CDR1 is KGHDR, CDR2 SFDVKD. In DNA, the CDR3 is TGTTCCGTCTCCTCGGGTTCCGTGTCTAGCCGCAATGAGCAGTTCTTC. Translation: CSVSSGSVSSRNEQFF.

To note about this clonotype: One end of the junction varies from germline; a read error may be responsible. The chain is built from TRBV7-2 and TRBJ2-5; D assignment may be TRBD1 or TRBD2 (5 bases each). Germline V gives CDR1 SGHTA, CDR2 FQGNSA. The CDR3 loop spans 12 amino acids. CDR3 bases: TGTGCCAGCAGCTTGGGGACGTCCCCCAGGCACTTC. Its protein product is CASSLGTSPRHF. Combining the CDR3 with reference TRBV7-2 and TRBJ2-5 gives the whole variable domain GAGVSQSPSNKVTEKGKDVELRCDPISGHTALYWYRQSLGQGLEFLIYFQGNSAPDKSGLPSDRFSAERTGGSVSTLTIQRTQQEDSAVYLCASSLGTSPRHFGPGTRLLVL.

J is TRBJ1-5 and V is TRBV7-9; D uncertain. The ends were cut back, 5 bases at V and 1 base at J, with 9 bases in the middle. Germline CDR1 is SEHNR and CDR2 is FQNEAQ (reference sequence). The CDR3 extends over 14 amino acids. The chain's CDR3 is CASSLRGSNQPQHF. CDR3 bases: TGTGCCAGCAGCCTGCGGGGAAGCAATCAGCCCCAGCATTTT.

V gene TRBV11-3 combines with J gene TRBJ2-1, with TRBD1 identical over 7 bases. CDR1 is SGHNT, CDR2 YENEEA, per germline. The CDR3 has 16 residues. Trimming took 2 bases from V and 6 from J; bases not matched to a gene: 10. DNA for the CDR3: TGTGCCAGCAGCTTACGAGGGACAGTTCGCGCCAATGAGCAGTTCTTC. Translating gives CASSLRGTVRANEQFF. Drawing the rest from reference TRBV11-3 and TRBJ2-1, the complete variable domain is EAGVVQSPRYKIIEKKQPVAFWCNPISGHNTLYWYLQNLGQGPELLIRYENEEAVDDSQLPKDRFSAERLKGVDSTLKIQPAELGDSAVYLCASSLRGTVRANEQFFGPGTRLTVL.

This chain uses TRBV20-1 with TRBJ2-1, with D possibly being TRBD2 (6 bases). The length of the CDR3 is 14 residues. The V and J ends lost 3 bases and 6 bases respectively, with 15 bases between them. Germline loops: CDR1 DFQATT, CDR2 SNEGSKA (reference sequence). CDR3 nucleotides: TGCAGTGCTAGGAGGCCCGGGAGCTTCAATGAGCAGTTCTTC. Encoded protein: CSARRPGSFNEQFF.

This clonotype was seen only a few times. The genes are TRBV9 and TRBJ2-2, with D maybe TRBD2 (6 bases). Per germline, CDR1 SGDLS and CDR2 YYNGEE. V was clipped by 4 bases and J by 2 bases, with 12 bases between them. The CDR3 runs to 15 residues. CDR3 nucleotide sequence: TGTGCCAGCAGCTGGGGGGACCTCAACACCGGGGAGCTGTTTTTT. Protein sequence: CASSWGDLNTGELFF.

This clonotype was counted a few times. CDR3 in DNA: TGCGCCAGCAGCCAAGATCTAGGGCAGGGTGTGACAGGAGAGCTGTTTTTT. Residues: CASSQDLGQGVTGELFF. The rearrangement uses TRBV4-3 and TRBJ2-2; D is possibly TRBD1 (6 bases). V was trimmed by 0 bases and J by 11 bases, leaving 22 bases between them. Germline loops: CDR1 LGHNA, CDR2 YSLEER. The CDR3 sequence is 17 residues long.

V and J are TRBV12-3 or TRBV12-4 and TRBJ1-5, with D possibly matching TRBD1 (6 bases). Trimming took 6 bases from V and 0 from J, leaving 21 bases between them. This CDR3 contains 18 residues. The CDR3 sequence is CASRGTTSGKYSNQPQHF. The DNA for the CDR3 is TGTGCCAGCAGAGGGACAACCTCTGGAAAATATAGCAATCAGCCCCAGCATTTT.

This clonotype occurred a few times. The gene calls are TRBV20-1 and TRBJ2-7, with a possible D match to TRBD1 (6 bases). The CDR3 covers 11 residues. Looked up from germline, CDR1 is DFQATT and CDR2 is SNEGSKA (reference sequence). V was trimmed by 5 bases and J by 6 bases, leaving 11 bases between them. The CDR3 nucleotides read TGCAGTGCTCGGCAGGGGAGCGAGCAGTACTTC. Its translation: CSARQGSEQYF.

The rearrangement uses TRBV11-2 and TRBJ1-2, with D perhaps TRBD1 (6 bases). In germline, CDR1 is SGHAT, CDR2 FQNNGV. V was pared by 1 base and J by 8 bases, with 8 bases between. The CDR3 contains 12 residues. CDR3 amino acids: CASSLVDRGYTF. CDR3 nucleotide sequence: TGTGCCAGCAGCTTAGTTGACAGGGGCTACACCTTC.